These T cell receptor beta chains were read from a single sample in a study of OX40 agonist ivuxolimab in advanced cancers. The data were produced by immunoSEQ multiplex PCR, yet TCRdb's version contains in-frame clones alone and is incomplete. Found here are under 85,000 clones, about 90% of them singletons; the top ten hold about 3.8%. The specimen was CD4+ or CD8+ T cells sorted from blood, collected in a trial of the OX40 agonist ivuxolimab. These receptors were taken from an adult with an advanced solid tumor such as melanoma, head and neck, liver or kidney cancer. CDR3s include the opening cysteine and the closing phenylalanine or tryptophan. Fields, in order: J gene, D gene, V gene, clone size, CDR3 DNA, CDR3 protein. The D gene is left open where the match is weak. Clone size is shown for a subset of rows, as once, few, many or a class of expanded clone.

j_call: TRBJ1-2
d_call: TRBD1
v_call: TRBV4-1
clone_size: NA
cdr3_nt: TGCGCCAGCAGCCAAGCCCCGACAGGGTCCGGCTACACCTTC
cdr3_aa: CASSQAPTGSGYTF

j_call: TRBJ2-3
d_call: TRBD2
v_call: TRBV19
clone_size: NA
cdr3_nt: TGTGCCACACGCCTAGCGGGCACAGATACGCAGTATTTT
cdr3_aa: CATRLAGTDTQYF

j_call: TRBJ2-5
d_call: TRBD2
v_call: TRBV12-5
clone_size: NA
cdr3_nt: TGTGCTAGTGGTTTGGCGACTAGCGCGTTCCAAGAGACCCAGTACTTC
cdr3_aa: CASGLATSAFQETQYF

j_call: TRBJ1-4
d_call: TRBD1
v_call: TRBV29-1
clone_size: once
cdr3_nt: TGCAGCGTCCAGGGGGATTTCGGAAAACTGTTTTTT
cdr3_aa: CSVQGDFGKLFF

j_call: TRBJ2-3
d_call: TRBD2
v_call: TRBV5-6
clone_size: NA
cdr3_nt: TGTGCCAGCAGCTGGTGGACTAGCGGGGACCCAGATACGCAGTATTTT
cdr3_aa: CASSWWTSGDPDTQYF

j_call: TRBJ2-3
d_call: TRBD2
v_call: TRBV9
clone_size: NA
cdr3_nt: TGTGCCAGCAGGGCTAGCGGATTGCACACAGATACGCAGTATTTT
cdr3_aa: CASRASGLHTDTQYF

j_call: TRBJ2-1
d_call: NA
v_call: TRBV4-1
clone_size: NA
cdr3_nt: TGCGCCAGCAGCCAAGCTGGGACACCGGAGTACAATGAGCAGTTCTTC
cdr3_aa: CASSQAGTPEYNEQFF

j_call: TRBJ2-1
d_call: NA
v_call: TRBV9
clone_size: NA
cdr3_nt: TGTGCCAGCAGCCCTAGATTAGGATCCTACAATGAGCAGTTCTTC
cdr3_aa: CASSPRLGSYNEQFF

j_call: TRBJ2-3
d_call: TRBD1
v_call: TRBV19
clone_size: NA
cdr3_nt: TGTGCCAGTTCTCGGCAGGGGGTACCAGATACGCAGTATTTT
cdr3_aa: CASSRQGVPDTQYF

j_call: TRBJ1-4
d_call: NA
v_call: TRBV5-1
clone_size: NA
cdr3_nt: TGCGCCAGCAGAAAGGGTGGCGTAACTAATGAAAAACTGTTTTTT
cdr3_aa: CASRKGGVTNEKLFF

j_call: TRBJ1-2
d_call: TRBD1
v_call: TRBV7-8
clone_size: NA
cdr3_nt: TGTGCCAGCAGCTTAGATCACAGGGGTGGCTACACCTTC
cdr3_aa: CASSLDHRGGYTF

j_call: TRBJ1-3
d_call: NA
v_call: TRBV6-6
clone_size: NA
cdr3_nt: TGTGCCAGCAAAACCGGCGGGGCGTCCAAGAAGGACACCATATATTTT
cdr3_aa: CASKTGGASKKDTIYF

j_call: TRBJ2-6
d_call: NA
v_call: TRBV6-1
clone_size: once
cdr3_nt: TGTGCCACCTGCGAATATGGGGCCAACGTCCTGACTTTC
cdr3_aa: CATCEYGANVLTF

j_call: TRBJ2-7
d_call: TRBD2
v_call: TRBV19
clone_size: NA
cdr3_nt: TGTGCCAGTAGTATAGGGGGAGGGGCTGTTTCCTACGAGCAGTACTTC
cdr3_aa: CASSIGGGAVSYEQYF

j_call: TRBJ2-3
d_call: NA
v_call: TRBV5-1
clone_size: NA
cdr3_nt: TGCGCCAGCAGCCGGACGACTAGCACAGATACGCAGTATTTT
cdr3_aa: CASSRTTSTDTQYF

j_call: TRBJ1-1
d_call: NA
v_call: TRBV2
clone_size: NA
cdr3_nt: TGTGCCAGCAGTGGGGTTGGTACAGGGCCCATCGACACTGAAGCTTTCTTT
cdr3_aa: CASSGVGTGPIDTEAFF

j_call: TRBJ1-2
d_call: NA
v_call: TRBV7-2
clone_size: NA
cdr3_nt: TGTGCCAGCAGCCTAGGCGGCATGGGGATGTATGGCTACACCTTC
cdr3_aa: CASSLGGMGMYGYTF

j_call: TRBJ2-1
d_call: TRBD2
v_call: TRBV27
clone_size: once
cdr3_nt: TGTGCCAGCAGTGGGGGACTAGCGGGACAGGAGCAGTTCTTC
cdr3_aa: CASSGGLAGQEQFF

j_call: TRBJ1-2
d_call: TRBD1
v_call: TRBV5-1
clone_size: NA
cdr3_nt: TGCGCCAGCAGCCGGGACAGCTCCTATGGCTACACCTTC
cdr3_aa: CASSRDSSYGYTF

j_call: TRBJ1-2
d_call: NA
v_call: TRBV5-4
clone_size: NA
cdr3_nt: TGTGCCAGCAGCTTGACAGGGACTAGGTTTGGCTACACCTTC
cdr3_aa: CASSLTGTRFGYTF

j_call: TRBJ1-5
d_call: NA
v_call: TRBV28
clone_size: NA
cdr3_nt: TGTGCCAGTGGGAAGGGGTCCTGGCAGCCCCAGCATTTT
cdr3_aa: CASGKGSWQPQHF

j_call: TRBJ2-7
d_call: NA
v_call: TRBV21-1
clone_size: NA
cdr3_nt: TGTGCCAGCAGCACCACAGGATGGAGCTACGAGCAATACTTC
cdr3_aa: CASSTTGWSYEQYF

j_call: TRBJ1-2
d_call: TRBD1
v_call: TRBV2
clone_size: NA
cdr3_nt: TGTGCCAGCAGCTGGGGACAGAACTATGGCTACACCTTC
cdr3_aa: CASSWGQNYGYTF

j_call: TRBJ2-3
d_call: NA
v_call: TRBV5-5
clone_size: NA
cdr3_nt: TGTGCCAGCAGCTTAGGCGGAACCCTCACAGATACGCAGTATTTT
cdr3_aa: CASSLGGTLTDTQYF

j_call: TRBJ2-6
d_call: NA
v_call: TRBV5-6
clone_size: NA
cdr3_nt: TGTGCCAGCAGCTTGGCCCCAGGGCGCGGTGGGGCCAACGTCCTGACTTTC
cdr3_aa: CASSLAPGRGGANVLTF

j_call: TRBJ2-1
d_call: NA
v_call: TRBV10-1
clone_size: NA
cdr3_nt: TGCGCCAGCAGCCCGAGGCGGGGGCCGAATGAGCAGTTCTTC
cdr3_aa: CASSPRRGPNEQFF

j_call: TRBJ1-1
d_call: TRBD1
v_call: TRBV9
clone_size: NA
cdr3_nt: TGTGCCAGCAGTGTGCAGGGGGCGAAAGAAGCTTTCTTT
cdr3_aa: CASSVQGAKEAFF

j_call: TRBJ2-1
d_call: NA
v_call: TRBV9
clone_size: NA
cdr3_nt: TGTGCCAGCAGCGTAATAGAGGATGAGCAGTTCTTC
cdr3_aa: CASSVIEDEQFF

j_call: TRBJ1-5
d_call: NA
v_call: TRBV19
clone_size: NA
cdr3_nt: TGTGCCAGTAGTATGGGCCATTATCAGCCCCAGCATTTT
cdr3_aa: CASSMGHYQPQHF

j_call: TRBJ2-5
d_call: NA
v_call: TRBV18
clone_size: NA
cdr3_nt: TGTGCCAGCTCACCACTAGAGACAGAGACCCAGTACTTC
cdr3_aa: CASSPLETETQYF

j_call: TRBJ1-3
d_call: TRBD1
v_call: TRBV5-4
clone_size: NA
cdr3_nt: TGTGCCAGCAGCTTGATGAGGACAGGCTCTGGAAACACCATATATTTT
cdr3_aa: CASSLMRTGSGNTIYF

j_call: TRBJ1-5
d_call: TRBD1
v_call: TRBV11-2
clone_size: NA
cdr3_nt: TGTGCCAGCAGCCGGGACAGGATGGGGCATCAGCCCCAGCATTTT
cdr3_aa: CASSRDRMGHQPQHF

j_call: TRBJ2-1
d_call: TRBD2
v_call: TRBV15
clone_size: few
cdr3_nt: TGTGCCACCAGCAGTCCTGGGGCGGGAGGGCCCGAGGCCAATGAGCAGTTCTTC
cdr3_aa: CATSSPGAGGPEANEQFF

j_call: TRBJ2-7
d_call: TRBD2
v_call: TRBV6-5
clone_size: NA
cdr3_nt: TGTGCCAGCAGGCGGGAGGCCCTCTACGAGCAGTACTTC
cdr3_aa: CASRREALYEQYF

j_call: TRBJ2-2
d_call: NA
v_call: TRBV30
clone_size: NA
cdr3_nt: TGTGCCTGGAGTGGCCAAAGGGGCGGGGAGCTGTTTTTT
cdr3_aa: CAWSGQRGGELFF

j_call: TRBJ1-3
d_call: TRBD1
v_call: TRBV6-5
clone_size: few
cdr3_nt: TGTGCCAGCAGTTCCAGACAGGGGACCGGAAACACCATATATTTT
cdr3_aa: CASSSRQGTGNTIYF

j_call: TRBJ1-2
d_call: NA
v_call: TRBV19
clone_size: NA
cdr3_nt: TGTGCCAGTAGCGCAGCGATTCCTAACTATGGCTACACCTTC
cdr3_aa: CASSAAIPNYGYTF

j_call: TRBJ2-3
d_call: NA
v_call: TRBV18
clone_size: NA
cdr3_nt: TGTGCCAGCTCACCACTCGGGGGTCCAGATACGCAGTATTTT
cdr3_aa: CASSPLGGPDTQYF

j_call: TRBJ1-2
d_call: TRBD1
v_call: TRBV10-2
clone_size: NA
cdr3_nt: TGCGCCAGCAGTCCTGGACAGGGGGCAGGTGGCTACACCTTC
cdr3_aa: CASSPGQGAGGYTF

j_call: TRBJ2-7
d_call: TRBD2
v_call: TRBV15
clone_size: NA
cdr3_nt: TGTGCCACCAGCACGCCCACTAGCGGGAGCTACGAGCAGTACTTC
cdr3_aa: CATSTPTSGSYEQYF

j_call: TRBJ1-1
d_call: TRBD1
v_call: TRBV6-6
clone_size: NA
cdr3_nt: TGTGCCAGCAGTGTCTCGGACAGGGGGCGGACTGAAGCTTTCTTT
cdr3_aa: CASSVSDRGRTEAFF

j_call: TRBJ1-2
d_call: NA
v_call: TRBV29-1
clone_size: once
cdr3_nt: TGCAGCGTGAGACCGAATAGAGGGGACTATGGCTACACCTTC
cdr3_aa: CSVRPNRGDYGYTF

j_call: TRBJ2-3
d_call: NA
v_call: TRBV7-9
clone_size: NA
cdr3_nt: TGTGCCAGCAGCTTAGTGGAATTGAGGGATACGCAGTATTTT
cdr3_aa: CASSLVELRDTQYF

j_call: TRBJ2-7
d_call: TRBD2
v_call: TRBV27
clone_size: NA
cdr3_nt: TGTGCCAGCAGCCCCCGACTAGCGGGAGAGTGGTACGAGCAGTACTTC
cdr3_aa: CASSPRLAGEWYEQYF

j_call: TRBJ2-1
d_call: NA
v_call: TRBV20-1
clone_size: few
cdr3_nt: TGCAGTGCTAGCCACAATGAGCAGTTCTTC
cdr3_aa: CSASHNEQFF

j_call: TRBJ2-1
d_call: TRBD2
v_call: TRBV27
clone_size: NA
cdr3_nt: TGTGCCAGCAGTCCGACGGGACTACGACCTAACAATGAGCAGTTCTTC
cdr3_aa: CASSPTGLRPNNEQFF